Below are 13 T cell receptor beta chains sequenced from a single sample in a study of shared clonotypes between healthy human individuals. Clones were sequenced by immunoSEQ multiplex PCR, and TCRdb holds only the in-frame ones, with some missing. The sample records millions of clones, 85% to 95% being singletons. The material sequenced was naive CD4+ T cells from PBMCs. Subset indicated: CD45RA+ positively selected. The receptors derive from a man aged 18 to 30 in good health. Some clones in this sample may be carry-over from other donors' samples.

The chain employs TRBV10-3 and TRBJ2-7; D remains ambiguous. The germline CDR1 and CDR2 sequences are ENHRY and SYGVKD. The ends were cut back, 0 bases at V and 5 bases at J, with 8 bases in the middle. CDR3 length equals 13 residues. The CDR3 sequence: CAISESGEDEQYF. CDR3 nucleotides: TGTGCCATCAGTGAGTCTGGGGAAGACGAGCAGTACTTC.

The rearrangement uses TRBV2 and TRBJ2-7; the D call may be TRBD1 or TRBD2 (5 bases each). The CDR3 covers 17 residues. The germline CDR1 and CDR2 sequences are SNHLY and FYNNEI. V lost 1 base to trimming and J lost 2 bases, with 18 bases between them. CDR3 in DNA: TGTGCCAGCAGTGAAGGGGTACTGGGGGAGCCAACCTACGAGCAGTACTTC. It is translated as CASSEGVLGEPTYEQYF. Filled out from reference TRBV2 and TRBJ2-7, the complete variable domain reads EPEVTQTPSHQVTQMGQEVILRCVPISNHLYFYWYRQILGQKVEFLVSFYNNEISEKSEIFDDQFSVERPDGSNFTLKIRSTKLEDSAMYFCASSEGVLGEPTYEQYFGPGTRLTVT.

As to this clone: Distinct nucleotide sequences in the sample also encode this CDR3. This chain links TRBV7-2 with TRBJ2-7; D possibly corresponds to TRBD1 (5 bases). In germline, CDR1 is SGHTA, CDR2 FQGNSA. The CDR3 contains 13 residues. Trimming shortened V by 1 base and J by 2 bases, and 6 bases separated the two germline ends. CDR3 in amino acids: CASSLGTPYEQYF. CDR3 DNA sequence: TGTGCCAGCAGCTTAGGGACACCCTACGAGCAGTACTTC.

The chain is built from TRBV7-2 and TRBJ2-7; unclear D gene. With 1 base removed from V and 4 bases from J, the gap between germline ends came to 11 bases. Germline CDR1 is SGHTA and CDR2 is FQGNSA. The CDR3 is 14 residues long. The chain's CDR3 is CASSLEITSYEQYF. The CDR3 DNA reads TGTGCCAGCAGCTTAGAAATTACGAGTTACGAGCAGTACTTC.

This clone came up once. The chain recombines TRBV4-1 with TRBJ2-1; TRBD2 aligns across 14 bases. Looked up from germline, CDR1 is MGHRA and CDR2 is YSYEKL. J was trimmed by 8 bases and V by 3 bases; bases with no gene match: 9. This CDR3 is built from 17 residues. Here the CDR3 DNA reads TGCGCCAGCAGCCACACTCCGGGACTAGCGGGAGCGTATGAGCAGTTCTTC. This encodes CASSHTPGLAGAYEQFF.

The chain joins TRBV7-2 to TRBJ2-7; TRBD2 agrees at 10 bases. The CDR3 totals 16 residues. Germline loops: CDR1 SGHTA, CDR2 FQGNSA. Trimming at V came to 3 bases and at J to 2 bases, leaving 7 bases not matched to a gene. CDR3 residues: CASSFLRTSGPYEQYF. CDR3 nucleotide sequence: TGTGCCAGCAGCTTTTTGAGGACTAGCGGACCCTACGAGCAGTACTTC.

The genes are TRBV28 and TRBJ2-3, with TRBD2 matching over 9 bases. Unmatched junction bases numbered 12, after V lost 7 bases and J lost 7 bases. The CDR3 has 15 residues. The V gene's germline CDR1 is MDHEN and CDR2 SYDVKM. The CDR3 nucleotides are TGTGCCAGCACCCGCGGGGGGGGGCGCTCATATACGCAGTATTTT. It encodes CASTRGGGRSYTQYF.

The chain recombines TRBV4-2 with TRBJ1-2; 7 bases are a match to TRBD1. The CDR3 length is 16 residues. J was trimmed by 1 base and V by 2 bases; bases with no gene match: 7. Germline-derived CDR1 and CDR2 are LGHNA and YNFKEQ. CDR3 in DNA: TGTGCCAGCAGCCAATCCCGGACAGGCTATAACTATGGCTACACCTTC. This sequence encodes CASSQSRTGYNYGYTF.

DNA of the CDR3: TGTGCCAGTAGTAGAACAACAGGGACAGGAACTGGGGCCAACGTCCTGACTTTC. This translates into CASSRTTGTGTGANVLTF. The J gene is TRBJ2-6, the V gene TRBV19, with 8 bases aligning to TRBD1. Germline V gene sequence: CDR1 LNHDA, CDR2 SQIVND (reference sequence). V shed 4 bases, J shed 2 bases, and the junction held 10 bases outside the gene matches. CDR3 length equals 18 residues.

As DNA, the CDR3 is TGTGCCAGCAGCCCTCTAAGCGGGGCCGGAAACACCATATATTTT. Amino acid sequence: CASSPLSGAGNTIYF. The V call is TRBV9, the J call TRBJ1-3, with a possible D match to TRBD1 (5 bases). CDR1 and CDR2 from the germline V gene are SGDLS and YYNGEE. Trimming removed 4 bases at V and 4 bases at J, with 15 bases between. The CDR3 extends over 15 amino acids. Supplemented by reference TRBV9 and TRBJ1-3, the full variable domain reads DSGVTQTPKHLITATGQRVTLRCSPRSGDLSVYWYQQSLDQGLQFLIQYYNGEERAKGNILERFSAQQFPDLHSELNLSSLELGDSALYFCASSPLSGAGNTIYFGEGSWLTVV.

Only one count was recorded for this clone. The rearrangement links TRBV6-1 to TRBJ1-1, with a tentative D call TRBD1 (5 bases). Germline assignment: CDR1 MNHNS and CDR2 SASEGT. Trimming pared 6 bases from V and 2 bases from J, leaving 16 bases between. The CDR3 has 15 residues. CDR3 DNA: TGTGCCAGCAGGATGAGGGGTGGCACAAACACTGAAGCTTTCTTT. Translating gives CASRMRGGTNTEAFF.

The J gene is TRBJ1-2, the V gene TRBV5-1; 12 bases fit TRBD1. Trimming cost V 0 bases and J 9 bases; bases outside gene matches: 6. This CDR3 contains 15 residues. Looked up from germline, CDR1 is SGHRS and CDR2 is YFSETQ. CDR3 loop: CASSLEGDRGRSYTF. As DNA, the CDR3 is TGCGCCAGCAGCTTGGAGGGGGACAGGGGGCGAAGCTACACCTTC. Looking up the rest from reference TRBV5-1 and TRBJ1-2 gives the full variable domain: KAGVTQTPRYLIKTRGQQVTLSCSPISGHRSVSWYQQTPGQGLQFLFEYFSETQRNKGNFPGRFSGRQFSNSRSEMNVSTLELGDSALYLCASSLEGDRGRSYTFGSGTRLTVV.

The chain recombines TRBV4-1 with TRBJ2-1, with 11 positions matching TRBD2. The CDR3 length is 15 residues. Germline CDR1 and CDR2: MGHRA and YSYEKL. The J segment lost 7 bases and the V segment lost 4 bases, leaving 6 bases of the junction unmatched. The CDR3 sequence: CASSRSGLAENEQFF. The CDR3 DNA reads TGCGCCAGCAGCCGCTCGGGACTAGCGGAAAATGAGCAGTTCTTC.